These 28 T cell receptor beta chains were sequenced from one sample in a study of T cell responses to AZD1222 COVID-19 vaccine. The assay was immunoSEQ multiplex PCR, and TCRdb's table has in-frame clones only and misses some. The sample lists about 270,000 clones; 90% to 95% were seen once. Sequences were derived from peripheral blood, sampled 28 days after the second AZD1222 dose. These receptors were collected from an adult who received the AZD1222 COVID-19 vaccine.

V usage is TRBV18 and J usage is TRBJ2-1; 7 nucleotides align to TRBD2. With V trimmed by 3 bases and J by 8 bases, 13 bases remained unmatched. From germline, CDR1 is KGHSH and CDR2 LQKENI. CDR3 length equals 16 residues. In nucleotides, the CDR3 is TGTGCCAGCTCACCCGGACTCGGGAGGAGCGCCTATGAGCAGTTCTTC. This sequence encodes CASSPGLGRSAYEQFF.

This rearrangement joins TRBV19 to TRBJ1-2; D unclear. The CDR3 runs to 18 residues. Germline CDR1 reads LNHDA; CDR2 reads SQIVND (reference sequence). The V gene lost 7 bases and the J gene lost 4 bases, with 28 bases spanning the gap. As DNA, the CDR3 is TGTGCCAGTACTTCCTGGAATCTCGTTGGAGGGCATCGCTATGGCTACACCTTC. Protein sequence: CASTSWNLVGGHRYGYTF. The full variable domain, its missing parts supplied by reference TRBV19 and TRBJ1-2, is DGGITQSPKYLFRKEGQNVTLSCEQNLNHDAMYWYRQDPGQGLRLIYYSQIVNDFQKGDIAEGYSVSREKKESFPLTVTSAQKNPTAFYLCASTSWNLVGGHRYGYTFGSGTRLTVV.

To note about this clone: Other DNA sequences in this sample translate to the same CDR3. The chain employs TRBV5-1 and TRBJ1-1, with D perhaps TRBD1 (6 bases). This CDR3 has 14 residues. Germline CDR1 is SGHRS and CDR2 is YFSETQ. V was clipped by 4 bases and J by 1 base, with 11 bases between them. CDR3 DNA: TGCGCCAGCAGCCCAGACAGGCAGAACACTGAAGCTTTCTTT. Protein sequence: CASSPDRQNTEAFF.

The V and J genes are TRBV28 and TRBJ1-4, with unresolved D. V lost 7 bases to trimming and J lost 0 bases, with 12 bases between them. Looked up from germline, CDR1 is MDHEN and CDR2 is SYDVKM. CDR3 length: 15 amino acids. The CDR3, as DNA: TGTGCCAGCATGGGGTGGCGGGCAACTAATGAAAAACTGTTTTTT. This encodes CASMGWRATNEKLFF.

V gene TRBV27 combines with J gene TRBJ1-3, with D possibly TRBD1 on 6 matching bases. There are 14 residues in the CDR3. Germline loops: CDR1 MNHEY, CDR2 SMNVEV (reference sequence). Trimming removed 6 bases from V and 2 bases from J, with 11 bases in between. The CDR3 region has the DNA TGTGCCAGCAGAGGGGGGGACCCTGGAAACACCATATATTTT. Its translation is CASRGGDPGNTIYF.

This chain joins TRBV2 and TRBJ2-1; TRBD1 might be the D (5 bases). The germline V gene encodes CDR1 SNHLY and CDR2 FYNNEI. Trimming pared 4 bases from V and 7 bases from J, leaving 20 bases between. The CDR3 contains 16 residues. CDR3 sequence (DNA): TGTGCCAGCAGTGTGGGATACGGACCCCCAGGGAATGAGCAGTTCTTC. It translates to CASSVGYGPPGNEQFF.

The CDR3 is CSARTSGGSYF. The CDR3 coding sequence is TGCAGTGCTAGAACTAGCGGGGGTAGTTACTTC. The chain recombines TRBV20-1 with TRBJ2-4; 11 bases line up with TRBD2. Losses at the gene ends were 2 bases for V and 16 bases for J; bases not matched to a gene: 4. The CDR3 has 11 amino acids. Germline V gene data show CDR1 as DFQATT and CDR2 as SNEGSKA (reference sequence).

This rearrangement joins TRBV18 to TRBJ2-3; D is unresolved. The CDR3 covers 17 residues. Germline V gene sequence: CDR1 KGHSH, CDR2 LQKENI. The V and J ends lost 2 bases and 0 bases respectively, with 15 bases between them. CDR3 sequence: CASSPRAARQSTDTQYF. In nucleotides, the CDR3 is TGTGCCAGCTCACCAAGGGCCGCCCGCCAAAGCACAGATACGCAGTATTTT.

The gene calls are TRBV6-1 and TRBJ2-2; D remains unclear. The CDR3 extends over 15 amino acids. Trimming took 2 bases from V and 2 from J, leaving 9 bases between them. Germline CDR1 reads MNHNS; CDR2 reads SASEGT. CDR3 region: CASSEQRRNTGELFF. The CDR3 nucleotides read TGTGCCAGCAGTGAACAGAGAAGAAACACCGGGGAGCTGTTTTTT.

The chain carries TRBV28 and TRBJ2-3; 7 bases match TRBD2. The germline V gene has CDR1 MDHEN and CDR2 SYDVKM. The CDR3 runs 15 residues. V lost 6 bases and J lost 4; bases outside the gene matches: 10. CDR3 DNA sequence: TGTGCCAGCAGCCCTGGGCCACGGGGGGCAGATACGCAGTATTTT. Its translation is CASSPGPRGADTQYF.

The chain couples TRBV28 to TRBJ2-3; 7 bases map to TRBD1. V lost 6 bases and J lost 2; bases outside the gene matches: 5. Per the germline V gene, CDR1 is MDHEN and CDR2 is SYDVKM. The CDR3 has 14 amino acids. As DNA, the CDR3 is TGTGCCAGCAGGGTCGGGACAGCCACAGATACGCAGTATTTT. It codes for CASRVGTATDTQYF.

The V call is TRBV27, the J call TRBJ1-2, with 10 bases identical to TRBD1. The CDR3 spans 14 residues. Per the germline V gene, CDR1 is MNHEY and CDR2 is SMNVEV (reference sequence). V shed 4 bases and J 8 bases; nucleotides not matched to a gene: 7. CDR3 residues: CASSSDRGRGGYTF. The CDR3 DNA reads as TGTGCCAGCAGTTCCGACAGGGGGCGGGGGGGCTACACCTTC.

With regard to this clone: Other nucleotide sequences in the sample specify the same CDR3. The gene calls are TRBV5-1 and TRBJ1-5; tentatively, D is TRBD1 (5 bases). From germline, CDR1 is SGHRS and CDR2 YFSETQ. There are 13 residues in the CDR3. Between the trimmed V and J ends, which lost 0 bases and 5 bases, there was a span of 6 bases. The CDR3 DNA sequence: TGCGCCAGCAGCTTGGGAGGGGATCAGCCCCAGCATTTT. This codes for CASSLGGDQPQHF.

The V gene is TRBV2, the J gene TRBJ1-4; D is ambiguous. CDR1 and CDR2 from the germline V gene are SNHLY and FYNNEI. The CDR3 runs to 13 residues. Trimming removed 8 bases from V and 5 bases from J, with 12 bases in between. The CDR3 reads CASGPTGNEKLFF. CDR3 sequence (DNA): TGTGCCAGCGGCCCGACGGGGAATGAAAAACTGTTTTTT.

This sequence joins TRBV7-2 and TRBJ2-3, with unresolved D. The CDR3 has 11 residues. Trimming pared 7 bases from V and 7 bases from J, leaving 9 bases between. Germline V gene sequence: CDR1 SGHTA, CDR2 FQGNSA. The CDR3 is CASTLGNTQYF. CDR3 in DNA: TGTGCCAGCACCCTCGGTAATACGCAGTATTTT.

This clone was seen a single time. This chain joins TRBV2 and TRBJ2-4; 8 nucleotides agree with TRBD2. J gave up 3 bases and V 5 bases, and 12 bases lay outside the gene matches. The CDR3 runs 17 residues. The germline V gene encodes CDR1 SNHLY and CDR2 FYNNEI. CDR3 in amino acids: CASSRGPSGRGKNIQYF. The DNA of the CDR3 is TGTGCCAGCAGTCGTGGGCCCAGCGGGAGAGGCAAAAACATTCAGTACTTC.

The chain has TRBV5-1 and TRBJ1-2; possibly TRBD1 for D (6 bases). The ends were cut back, 4 bases at V and 8 bases at J, with 18 bases in the middle. Germline V gives CDR1 SGHRS, CDR2 YFSETQ. This CDR3 comprises 14 residues. The DNA for the CDR3 is TGCGCCAGCAGCCCGACGACCGGGACATCGGGCTACACCTTC. Protein sequence: CASSPTTGTSGYTF.

J is TRBJ1-6 and V is TRBV10-3, with 12 bases that match TRBD1. Trimming at V came to 4 bases and at J to 7 bases, leaving 14 bases not matched to a gene. This CDR3 has 19 amino acids. From germline, CDR1 is ENHRY and CDR2 SYGVKD. CDR3 coding DNA: TGTGCCATCAGTGGGGCCCCGGGACAGGGGGCAGGGACAAATTCACCCCTCCACTTT. Translating gives CAISGAPGQGAGTNSPLHF.

This sequence joins TRBV5-5 and TRBJ1-3; D unclear. The CDR3 contains 15 residues. The V gene's germline CDR1 is SGHKS and CDR2 YYEKEE (reference sequence). With 0 bases removed from V and 3 bases from J, the gap between germline ends came to 10 bases. In DNA, the CDR3 is TGTGCCAGCAGCTTGGGTGCCAGCTATGGAAACACCATATATTTT. As protein: CASSLGASYGNTIYF.

The chain couples TRBV7-9 to TRBJ2-3; a weak D match, TRBD1 (5 bases). V lost 2 bases, J lost 3 bases, and 9 bases lay in between. This CDR3 spans 14 amino acids. CDR1 and CDR2 (germline): SEHNR, FQNEAQ (reference sequence). The CDR3, as DNA: TGTGCCAGCAGCTTAAATCAGGGAACAGATACGCAGTATTTT. Its protein product is CASSLNQGTDTQYF.

The gene calls are TRBV3-1 (or the pseudogene TRBV3-2) and TRBJ1-3; D is unclear. Germline loops: CDR1 LGHDT, CDR2 YNNKEL (reference sequence). This CDR3 has 14 amino acids. Trimming removed 3 bases from V and 0 bases from J, with 6 bases in between. The CDR3 coding sequence is TGTGCCAGCAGCCAGGTGGACTCTGGAAACACCATATATTTT. It yields the protein CASSQVDSGNTIYF.

This clone was seen a single time. The chain uses TRBV6-5 and TRBJ1-6; a weak D match, TRBD1 (5 bases). This CDR3 spans 15 amino acids. Deletions cut 8 bases from V and 6 bases from J, with 17 bases between. From germline, CDR1 is MNHEY and CDR2 SVGAGI. The CDR3 DNA follows: TGTGCCAGCGGGTTGGGAGGACAACCTAATTCACCCCTCCACTTT. Protein product: CASGLGGQPNSPLHF.

The chain combines TRBV7-3 with TRBJ2-5; D not resolved. V lost 5 bases, J lost 3 bases, and 13 bases lay in between. This CDR3 comprises 14 residues. In germline, CDR1 is SGHTA, CDR2 FQGTGA. The CDR3 sequence is CASSPTGSKETQYF. In DNA, the CDR3 is TGTGCCAGCAGCCCTACGGGTAGCAAAGAGACCCAGTACTTC.

This clone was observed once. At one end the junction does not follow the germline gene, possibly because of a read error. V is TRBV15 and J is TRBJ2-1; 12 bases align to TRBD2. In germline, CDR1 is LNHNV, CDR2 YYDKDF (reference sequence). The CDR3 is 17 residues long. This CDR3 reads CATSRERPLAGGNAQFF. The DNA for the CDR3 is TGTGCCACCAGCAGAGAGAGGCCGCTAGCGGGGGGGAATGCGCAGTTCTTC.

The sample holds one count of this clone. The V call is TRBV19, the J call TRBJ2-1; 16 bases align to TRBD2. Germline values: CDR1 LNHDA, CDR2 SQIVND (reference sequence). There are 20 residues in the CDR3. V lost 0 bases, J lost 8 bases, and 13 bases stayed unmatched. The CDR3 protein is CASSIEGGTSGRARFHEQFF. CDR3 DNA: TGTGCCAGTAGTATAGAGGGCGGGACTAGCGGGAGGGCCAGGTTCCATGAGCAGTTCTTC.

The chain couples TRBV7-2 to TRBJ1-2; TRBD1 matches 7 bases. The V and J ends lost 1 base and 8 bases, in that order; junction bases with no gene match: 4. The CDR3 has 13 residues. The germline V gene encodes CDR1 SGHTA and CDR2 FQGNSA. Written as DNA, the CDR3 is TGTGCCAGCAGCTTAGTTACAGGGGAAGGCTACACCTTC. This encodes CASSLVTGEGYTF.

The V call is TRBV2, the J call TRBJ2-7, with TRBD1 identical over 9 bases. Unmatched junction bases numbered 7, after V lost 8 bases and J lost 2 bases. The CDR3 covers 14 residues. Germline-derived CDR1 and CDR2 are SNHLY and FYNNEI. The DNA of the CDR3 is TGTGCCAGCGCTTGGGGACAGGGAGCCTACGAGCAGTACTTC. This codes for CASAWGQGAYEQYF.

The chain combines TRBV7-2 with TRBJ1-1; D uncertain. The CDR3 sequence is 15 residues long. V lost 2 bases to trimming and J lost 5 bases, with 15 bases between them. Germline CDR1 SGHTA, CDR2 FQGNSA. The chain's CDR3 is CASSLYSLRETEAFF. Written as DNA, the CDR3 is TGTGCCAGCAGCTTATACAGTCTACGCGAAACTGAAGCTTTCTTT.